The following is a T cell receptor (beta chain) sequence with its context. The data derive from a study of CD8 T cells in Susac syndrome. TCR beta sequences were obtained from blood CD8+ and CD4+ T cells. Both CD4+ and CD8+ T cells were negatively isolated, and TEMRA cells underwent FACS enrichment. Trimming cost V 5 bases and J 6 bases, with 10 bases left between them. The CDR3 is made up of 11 amino acids. Germline assignment: CDR1 DFQATT and CDR2 SNEGSKA (reference sequence). Random hexamers were used to reverse transcribe 0.5 to 1 ug of RNA. A multiplex approach, immunoSEQ multiplex PCR, amplified TCR beta CDR3 across 54 Vbeta and 13 Jbeta. TCRdb independently ran MiXCR on the immunoSEQ multiplex PCR reads; one entry per CDR3 protein. The table has some 400,000 distinct CDR3 sequences, around 85% seen once; the top ten hold approximately 0.12%.

The chain is built from TRBV20-1 and TRBJ1-1; no reliable D call. The sample comprised CD8+ T cells from PBMCs. This receptor was obtained from a human donor with multiple sclerosis. The CDR3 nucleotides are TGCAGTGCTCTTTTTTGGGCTGAAGCTTTCTTT. Its protein is CSALFWAEAFF.